The 26 T cell receptor beta chains below come from one sample, sequenced in a study of immune evolution from preneoplasia to lung adenocarcinoma. TCRdb keeps only in-frame clones here, not all; method: immunoSEQ multiplex PCR. The sample holds fewer than 13,000 clones, about four fifths seen once. Sequenced: FFPE minimally invasive lung adenocarcinoma tissue. The receptor set was obtained from an older donor with lung adenocarcinoma.

In its sample, this clone is medium-sized. The chain employs TRBV5-4 and TRBJ2-3; 13 positions agree with TRBD2. CDR3 size: 17 residues. Germline CDR1 reads SGHNT; CDR2 reads YYREEE (reference sequence). Unmatched junction bases numbered 7, after V lost 4 bases and J lost 2 bases. The CDR3 reads CASSPRLAGGHTDTQYF. For the CDR3, the DNA is TGTGCCAGCAGCCCGAGACTAGCGGGAGGACACACAGATACGCAGTATTTT.

The chain combines TRBV19 with TRBJ1-1; no clear D gene. Between the trimmed V and J ends, which lost 9 bases and 0 bases, there was a span of 14 bases. This CDR3 region has 14 residues. CDR1 and CDR2 (germline): LNHDA, SQIVND (reference sequence). CDR3 nucleotides: TGTGCCAGCCGCCGAGACCGGCTGAACACTGAAGCTTTCTTT. It translates to CASRRDRLNTEAFF.

The chain is built from TRBV19 and TRBJ1-5; TRBD1 might be the D (6 bases). From germline, CDR1 is LNHDA and CDR2 SQIVND (reference sequence). The germline V and J ends were trimmed by 6 bases and 5 bases, with 20 bases remaining between them. The CDR3 consists of 16 residues. The CDR3 here is CASSTTAGTRHQPQHF. The CDR3 bases are TGTGCCAGTAGCACAACCGCCGGGACACGCCATCAGCCCCAGCATTTT. The entire variable domain, with the rest obtained from reference TRBV19 and TRBJ1-5, is as follows: DGGITQSPKYLFRKEGQNVTLSCEQNLNHDAMYWYRQDPGQGLRLIYYSQIVNDFQKGDIAEGYSVSREKKESFPLTVTSAQKNPTAFYLCASSTTAGTRHQPQHFGDGTRLSIL.

This clone is termed medium-sized (0.01 to 0.1%). The chain combines TRBV7-9 with TRBJ2-7, with D uncertain. Germline CDR1 SEHNR, CDR2 FQNEAQ (reference sequence). V lost 4 bases, J lost 3 bases, and 13 bases lay in between. The CDR3 covers 14 residues. Here the CDR3 DNA reads TGTGCCAGCAGCTCCCCCGAGTCGGACTACGAGCAGTACTTC. This encodes CASSSPESDYEQYF.

V gene TRBV7-3 combines with J gene TRBJ2-3; tentative D call: TRBD1 (6 bases). This CDR3 spans 14 amino acids. The germline gives CDR1 SGHTA, CDR2 FQGTGA. With 0 bases removed from V and 5 bases from J, the gap between germline ends came to 9 bases. The CDR3 region is CASSLTLGGDTQYF. Written as DNA, the CDR3 is TGTGCCAGCAGCTTAACCCTAGGGGGAGATACGCAGTATTTT.

The V and J genes are TRBV28 and TRBJ2-3; the match to TRBD2 covers 10 bases. V was pared by 6 bases and J by 4 bases, with 31 bases of the junction left unmatched. Germline CDR1 MDHEN, CDR2 SYDVKM. The CDR3 extends over 23 amino acids. The CDR3 region is CASSTRRAASGSPHRSGADTQYF. DNA for the CDR3: TGTGCCAGCAGCACCCGGCGGGCGGCTAGCGGGAGCCCGCACCGGAGTGGGGCAGATACGCAGTATTTT. Combining the CDR3 with reference TRBV28 and TRBJ2-3 gives the whole variable domain DVKVTQSSRYLVKRTGEKVFLECVQDMDHENMFWYRQDPGLGLRLIYFSYDVKMKEKGDIPEGYSVSREKKERFSLILESASTNQTSMYLCASSTRRAASGSPHRSGADTQYFGPGTRLTVL.

This clone is medium-sized. This chain uses TRBV4-1 with TRBJ1-5, with D uncertain. The CDR3 has 17 amino acids. Per germline, CDR1 MGHRA and CDR2 YSYEKL. V was cut by 0 bases and J by 3 bases, with 15 bases left in between. CDR3 residues: CASSQDHETLPNQPQHF. The CDR3 nucleotides are TGCGCCAGCAGCCAAGATCATGAGACATTACCCAATCAGCCCCAGCATTTT.

The V gene is TRBV7-9, the J gene TRBJ1-2, with no clear D. Trimming stripped 4 bases from V and 8 bases from J, with 8 bases between. The CDR3 has 11 amino acids. The V gene's germline CDR1 is SEHNR and CDR2 FQNEAQ (reference sequence). This CDR3 reads CASSSSRGYTF. In DNA, the CDR3 is TGTGCCAGCAGCTCTAGCCGGGGCTACACCTTC.

V gene TRBV30 combines with J gene TRBJ2-2; 7 nucleotides match TRBD1. There are 15 residues in the CDR3. J gave up 5 bases and V 5 bases, and 11 bases lay outside the gene matches. CDR1 is GTSNPN and CDR2 is SVGIG in the germline V gene (reference sequence). The CDR3 is CAWHTGQTTTGELFF. DNA for the CDR3: TGTGCCTGGCACACGGGACAGACCACTACCGGGGAGCTGTTTTTT.

The chain has TRBV27 and TRBJ2-3, with D hard to call. The CDR3 has 18 amino acids. The V gene's germline CDR1 is MNHEY and CDR2 SMNVEV (reference sequence). Trimming left V 2 bases short and J 2 bases short, with 20 bases between. The CDR3 loop reads CASSLQPPSSIYTDTQYF. The CDR3 DNA sequence: TGTGCCAGCAGTTTACAGCCTCCCTCCTCCATTTACACAGATACGCAGTATTTT.

The gene calls are TRBV6-5 and TRBJ1-3; 7 nucleotides align to TRBD1. The germline V gene has CDR1 MNHEY and CDR2 SVGAGI. After removal of 6 bases from V and 8 bases from J, the junction contained 7 bases not matched to a gene. The CDR3 runs to 13 residues. The CDR3 is CASSTGVFDTIYF. CDR3 in DNA: TGTGCCAGCAGCACAGGGGTGTTTGACACCATATATTTT.

This chain links TRBV7-3 with TRBJ2-1; the D call may be TRBD1 or TRBD2 (5 bases each). Trimming shortened V by 2 bases and J by 6 bases, and 17 bases separated the two germline ends. The germline V gene has CDR1 SGHTA and CDR2 FQGTGA. CDR3 length equals 16 residues. DNA for the CDR3: TGTGCCAGCAGCTTAGTCCCGGGACCCAGGGTCAATGAGCAGTTCTTC. It specifies CASSLVPGPRVNEQFF.

The gene calls are TRBV10-1 and TRBJ2-2, with 7 bases aligning to TRBD1. After removal of 6 bases from V and 4 bases from J, the junction contained 5 bases not matched to a gene. Per germline, CDR1 WNHNN and CDR2 SYGVQD (reference sequence). This CDR3 has 14 amino acids. CDR3 loop: CASSRDSSTGELFF. Here the CDR3 DNA reads TGCGCCAGCAGCCGGGACAGCTCCACCGGGGAGCTGTTTTTT.

The rearrangement links TRBV11-2 to TRBJ2-7; 7 bases are shared with TRBD1. The CDR3 loop spans 12 amino acids. The V gene's germline CDR1 is SGHAT and CDR2 FQNNGV. V gave up 5 bases and J gave up 5 bases; unmatched junction bases: 3. CDR3 nucleotide sequence: TGTGCCAGCAGCCACGACAGGGACGAGCAGTACTTC. Encoded protein: CASSHDRDEQYF. Looking up the rest from reference TRBV11-2 and TRBJ2-7 gives the full variable domain: EAGVAQSPRYKIIEKRQSVAFWCNPISGHATLYWYQQILGQGPKLLIQFQNNGVVDDSQLPKDRFSAERLKGVDSTLKIQPAKLEDSAVYLCASSHDRDEQYFGPGTRLTVT.

This chain joins TRBV28 and TRBJ2-7, with no clear D. This CDR3 comprises 12 residues. The germline V gene encodes CDR1 MDHEN and CDR2 SYDVKM. The germline V and J ends were trimmed by 5 bases and 3 bases, with 8 bases remaining between them. CDR3 coding DNA: TGTGCCAGCAGTCTCCGTTTCTACGAGCAGTACTTC. Encoded protein: CASSLRFYEQYF.

This CDR3 reads CASSQEGGETQYF. CDR3 nucleotides: TGCGCCAGCAGCCAAGAGGGGGGAGAGACCCAGTACTTC. The rearrangement links TRBV4-1 to TRBJ2-5; the D gene is possibly TRBD2 (6 bases). V was trimmed by 0 bases and J by 4 bases, leaving 6 bases between them. This CDR3 contains 13 residues. Germline V gives CDR1 MGHRA, CDR2 YSYEKL.

V and J are TRBV9 and TRBJ2-2; D may be TRBD2 (6 bases). The CDR3 contains 15 residues. Trimming shortened V by 0 bases and J by 0 bases, and 6 bases separated the two germline ends. From germline, CDR1 is SGDLS and CDR2 YYNGEE. The CDR3 region is CASSVGDSNTGELFF. The CDR3 DNA reads TGTGCCAGCAGCGTAGGGGACTCGAACACCGGGGAGCTGTTTTTT.

The V and J genes are TRBV2 and TRBJ2-1; D gene uncertain. There are 12 residues in the CDR3. Germline CDR1 is SNHLY and CDR2 is FYNNEI. Between the trimmed V and J ends, which lost 5 bases and 0 bases, there was a span of 2 bases. DNA of the CDR3: TGTGCCAGCAGTTTCTCCTACAATGAGCAGTTCTTC. Protein sequence: CASSFSYNEQFF.

V is TRBV10-2 and J is TRBJ2-1; D possibly corresponds to TRBD1 (5 bases). CDR1 WSHSY and CDR2 SAAADI come from the germline V gene. V lost 5 bases and J 5 bases, leaving 13 bases between the germline ends. The length of the CDR3 is 14 residues. For the CDR3, the DNA is TGCGCCAGCAGTTCACACAGGTTAAACAATGAGCAGTTCTTC. This translates into CASSSHRLNNEQFF.

This rearrangement joins TRBV7-3 to TRBJ2-2, with a possible D match to TRBD1 (5 bases). The V end was cut by 5 bases, the J end by 1 base, with 14 bases between. Looked up from germline, CDR1 is SGHTA and CDR2 is FQGTGA. The CDR3 consists of 16 residues. CDR3 residues: CASSKRVQGNTGELFF. The DNA of the CDR3 is TGTGCCAGCAGCAAAAGGGTCCAGGGGAACACCGGGGAGCTGTTTTTT.

The chain combines TRBV7-9 with TRBJ2-2; D is perhaps TRBD1 (5 bases). This CDR3 region has 15 residues. In germline, CDR1 is SEHNR, CDR2 FQNEAQ (reference sequence). V dropped 5 bases and J dropped 1 base, with 11 bases sitting between them. CDR3 coding DNA: TGTGCCAGCAGCACCACAGACAGGAACACCGGGGAGCTGTTTTTT. Translating it yields CASSTTDRNTGELFF.

V and J are TRBV18 and TRBJ2-3; D might be TRBD2 (6 bases). Germline CDR1 KGHSH, CDR2 LQKENI. Trimming pared 5 bases from V and 6 bases from J, leaving 18 bases between. The length of the CDR3 is 15 residues. CDR3 residues: CASSGPSARKDTQYF. DNA of the CDR3: TGTGCCAGCTCAGGGCCTAGCGCTCGGAAGGATACGCAGTATTTT.

The V gene is TRBV7-9, the J gene TRBJ1-1; D unclear. In germline, CDR1 is SEHNR, CDR2 FQNEAQ (reference sequence). Trimming took 3 bases from V and 3 from J, leaving 11 bases between them. The CDR3 runs to 14 residues. CDR3 in amino acids: CASSLLAGDTEAFF. DNA for the CDR3: TGTGCCAGCAGCTTGCTTGCCGGGGACACTGAAGCTTTCTTT. The complete variable domain, with remaining parts taken from reference TRBV7-9 and TRBJ1-1, reads DTGVSQNPRHKITKRGQNVTFRCDPISEHNRLYWYRQTLGQGPEFLTYFQNEAQLEKSRLLSDRFSAERPKGSFSTLEIQRTEQGDSAMYLCASSLLAGDTEAFFGQGTRLTVV.

The chain carries TRBV10-3 and TRBJ1-2; 9 bases are shared with TRBD1. The J segment lost 10 bases and the V segment lost 4 bases, leaving 4 bases of the junction unmatched. This CDR3 has 12 amino acids. Germline values: CDR1 ENHRY, CDR2 SYGVKD. The DNA of the CDR3 is TGTGCCATCAGTGGGACAGGGGACTACTACACCTTC. Protein product: CAISGTGDYYTF.

The chain joins TRBV23-1 to TRBJ2-7, with D possibly matching TRBD2 (6 bases). TRBV23-1 counts as an open reading frame of uncertain function. This CDR3 spans 15 amino acids. V dropped 1 base and J dropped 5 bases, with 15 bases sitting between them. DNA for the CDR3: TGCGCCAGCAGTCAATGGTACCAGGGAGGCGACGAGCAGTACTTC. It codes for CASSQWYQGGDEQYF.

The CDR3 nucleotides are TGTGCCAGTAATACTCCAAAGGGGATCGGGGAGCTGTTTTTT. Protein sequence: CASNTPKGIGELFF. The chain links TRBV19 to TRBJ2-2; maybe TRBD1 (5 bases). The CDR3 totals 14 residues. The germline V gene encodes CDR1 LNHDA and CDR2 SQIVND (reference sequence). V was clipped by 7 bases and J by 7 bases, with 16 bases between them. The full variable domain, rest sourced from reference TRBV19 and TRBJ2-2, is DGGITQSPKYLFRKEGQNVTLSCEQNLNHDAMYWYRQDPGQGLRLIYYSQIVNDFQKGDIAEGYSVSREKKESFPLTVTSAQKNPTAFYLCASNTPKGIGELFFGEGSRLTVL.